One sample yielded the 25 T cell receptor beta chains listed below, sequenced in a study of T cells in Graves' hyperthyroidism and ophthalmopathy (dated by TCRdb to the late 2010s). Library preparation employed multiplex PCR. Sequenced using an Illumina HiSeq 2000. The TCR beta CDR3 regions were amplified from the RNA transcripts. The first round of RT-PCR for the TCR CDR3 was performed with the HTBI primer set and the Qiagen OneStep RT-PCR kit. TCRdb reprocessed the public reads (quality trimming at Q25 with fastp, clone calling with MiXCR) and kept in-frame beta chains. CDR3 protein sequences are deduplicated, and each keeps its most common genes and DNA. This sample is represented by a few hundred thousand distinct CDR3 sequences; about 20% of them were singletons. Of the sample, 50% to 75% falls within the top ten clones. Sequences were obtained from blood. The receptors were gathered from a man aged 25 to 40 with Graves' ophthalmopathy.

The table lists this clonotype with many counts. The CDR3 coding sequence is TGCAGTGCTAGAGATGAAGTCCTCTCCTACGAGCAGTACTTC. Encoded protein: CSARDEVLSYEQYF. V gene TRBV20-1 combines with J gene TRBJ2-7; D not resolved. Germline loops: CDR1 DFQATT, CDR2 SNEGSKA (reference sequence). The CDR3 extends over 14 amino acids. V gave up 0 bases and J gave up 0 bases, with 9 bases separating them.

This clonotype was seen a handful of times. J is TRBJ2-5 and V is TRBV5-1; 9 bases agree with TRBD2. CDR1 and CDR2 from the germline V gene are SGHRS and YFSETQ. CDR3 size: 15 residues. V trimming: 4 bases; J trimming: 1 base; junction bases outside the gene matches: 5. The DNA for the CDR3 is TGCGCCAGCAGCCTTAGCGGGGGAAGCCAAGAGACCCAGTACTTC. It translates to CASSLSGGSQETQYF. Looking up the rest from reference TRBV5-1 and TRBJ2-5 gives the full variable domain: KAGVTQTPRYLIKTRGQQVTLSCSPISGHRSVSWYQQTPGQGLQFLFEYFSETQRNKGNFPGRFSGRQFSNSRSEMNVSTLELGDSALYLCASSLSGGSQETQYFGPGTRLLVL.

This clonotype was seen only a few times. V is TRBV5-6 and J is TRBJ1-1, with D possibly TRBD1 on 5 matching bases. There are 17 residues in the CDR3. CDR1 and CDR2 from the germline V gene are SGHDT and YYEEEE. Trimming removed 0 bases from V and 2 bases from J, with 17 bases in between. The CDR3 reads CASSLELGGRTNTEAFF. In DNA, the CDR3 is TGTGCCAGCAGCTTGGAATTGGGTGGACGGACAAACACTGAAGCTTTCTTT.

This clonotype was observed a handful of times. The chain uses TRBV5-1 and TRBJ2-7, with D perhaps matching TRBD1 (6 bases). In germline, CDR1 is SGHRS, CDR2 YFSETQ. Deletions cut 3 bases from V and 2 bases from J, with 12 bases between. The CDR3 is made up of 14 amino acids. As DNA, the CDR3 is TGCGCCAGCAGCTCTGACAGGATCCCCTACGAGCAGTACTTC. This codes for CASSSDRIPYEQYF. Full variable domain (missing parts from reference TRBV5-1 and TRBJ2-7): KAGVTQTPRYLIKTRGQQVTLSCSPISGHRSVSWYQQTPGQGLQFLFEYFSETQRNKGNFPGRFSGRQFSNSRSEMNVSTLELGDSALYLCASSSDRIPYEQYFGPGTRLTVT.

The genes are TRBV20-1 and TRBJ2-3; 16 bases line up with TRBD2. With 8 bases clipped from V and 0 bases from J, the junction kept 20 bases outside the gene matches. This CDR3 has 21 residues. Germline V lookup: CDR1 DFQATT, CDR2 SNEGSKA (reference sequence). The CDR3 reads CSSNPGEAGTSGRASTDTQYF. The CDR3 DNA is TGCAGTTCCAACCCCGGGGAGGCCGGGACTAGCGGGAGGGCTAGCACAGATACGCAGTATTTT.

There are many counts of this clonotype. V usage is TRBV12-3 or TRBV12-4 and J usage is TRBJ1-6, with D unclear. The CDR3 is 16 residues long. V was trimmed by 5 bases and J by 0 bases, leaving 11 bases between them. This chain's CDR3 is CASSTMGSSYNSPLHF. Here the CDR3 DNA reads TGTGCCAGCAGTACAATGGGCAGCTCCTATAATTCACCCCTCCACTTT.

V usage is TRBV15 and J usage is TRBJ1-6, with TRBD1 identical over 8 bases. Germline V gene sequence: CDR1 LNHNV, CDR2 YYDKDF (reference sequence). Germline trimming cut 1 base from V and 8 bases from J; bases unmatched to any gene: 7. This CDR3 comprises 16 residues. The DNA of the CDR3 is TGTGCCACCAGCAGAGTCAGGCCAGGGGGCCATTCACCCCTCCACTTT. Its protein product is CATSRVRPGGHSPLHF.

This clonotype was detected many times. The chain recombines TRBV3-1 with TRBJ2-7, with D perhaps assigned TRBD1 or TRBD2 (5 bases each). CDR3 length: 13 amino acids. Trimming removed 1 base from V and 4 bases from J, with 8 bases in between. Germline CDR1 reads LGHDT; CDR2 reads YNNKEL (reference sequence). CDR3 amino acids: CASSQGGAYEQYF. The CDR3 DNA is TGTGCCAGCAGCCAAGGAGGGGCTTACGAGCAGTACTTC.

This clonotype showed up many times. As DNA, the CDR3 is TGTGCCAGTCGACTCTTGAGCTCCTACAATGAGCAGTTCTTC. Translated: CASRLLSSYNEQFF. The V call is TRBV2, the J call TRBJ2-1, with D hard to call. Trimming removed 9 bases at V and 0 bases at J, with 12 bases between. This CDR3 region has 14 residues. Germline lookup yields CDR1 SNHLY and CDR2 FYNNEI.

In its sample, this clonotype was seen many times. V gene TRBV20-1 combines with J gene TRBJ1-1; possible D gene TRBD1, 6 bases. Germline V gives CDR1 DFQATT, CDR2 SNEGSKA (reference sequence). The CDR3 covers 13 residues. Trimming cost V 2 bases and J 2 bases, with 9 bases left between them. The CDR3 coding sequence is TGCAGTGCTAGATGGACAGCCAACACTGAAGCTTTCTTT. Its protein is CSARWTANTEAFF.

This clonotype was recorded many times. J is TRBJ2-7 and V is TRBV28; TRBD2 aligns across 7 bases. The junction had 9 bases not matched to a gene; V was cut back by 6 bases and J by 4 bases. The CDR3 covers 14 residues. Germline loops: CDR1 MDHEN, CDR2 SYDVKM. CDR3 in amino acids: CASRKGLVGYEQYF. As DNA, the CDR3 is TGTGCCAGCAGGAAAGGACTAGTCGGGTACGAGCAGTACTTC. Based on the CDR3 plus reference TRBV28 and TRBJ2-7, the full variable domain is DVKVTQSSRYLVKRTGEKVFLECVQDMDHENMFWYRQDPGLGLRLIYFSYDVKMKEKGDIPEGYSVSREKKERFSLILESASTNQTSMYLCASRKGLVGYEQYFGPGTRLTVT.

This clonotype was seen a handful of times. The rearrangement joins TRBV6-1 to TRBJ1-5; D is unclear. The CDR3 extends over 15 amino acids. Trimming removed 7 bases at V and 0 bases at J, with 13 bases between. In germline, CDR1 is MNHNS, CDR2 SASEGT. CDR3 nucleotides: TGTGCCAGCATATGGACGGACGATAGCAATCAGCCCCAGCATTTT. It yields the protein CASIWTDDSNQPQHF.

This clonotype was seen only a few times. A much more abundant neighbour one base away suggests this may be a read error. In DNA, the CDR3 is TGTGCCAGCAGCCGAATCGACACTGAAGCTTTCTTT. Translating gives CASSRIDTEAFF. The V call is TRBV11-2, the J call TRBJ1-1; D remains unclear. The V and J ends lost 5 bases and 3 bases respectively, with 7 bases between them. Germline V CDR1 and CDR2: SGHAT, FQNNGV. The CDR3 totals 12 residues.

This clonotype has a handful of counts. The rearrangement joins TRBV11-2 to TRBJ2-3; 13 positions agree with TRBD2. The V gene's germline CDR1 is SGHAT and CDR2 FQNNGV. The CDR3 totals 17 residues. The V and J ends lost 1 base and 6 bases, in that order; junction bases with no gene match: 7. The CDR3 DNA reads as TGTGCCAGCAGCTTAGGGGGACTAGCGGGACCCCGGGATACGCAGTATTTT. This encodes CASSLGGLAGPRDTQYF.

The chain uses TRBV4-1 and TRBJ1-5, with D possibly matching TRBD1 (5 bases). The germline V gene has CDR1 MGHRA and CDR2 YSYEKL. The CDR3 consists of 14 residues. The V gene lost 11 bases and the J gene lost 4 bases, with 18 bases spanning the gap. CDR3 protein: CASNGGAFNQPQHF. The CDR3 bases are TGCGCCTCAAACGGAGGGGCGTTTAATCAGCCCCAGCATTTT.

This clonotype was observed many times. CDR3 sequence reads: CASTLRFGVNGYTF. The CDR3 region has the DNA TGTGCCAGCACCCTACGGTTCGGGGTTAATGGCTACACCTTC. The J gene is TRBJ1-2, the V gene TRBV12-3 or TRBV12-4; D gene ambiguous. The CDR3 has 14 residues. Trimming removed 7 bases at V and 6 bases at J, with 18 bases between.

The rearrangement joins TRBV13 to TRBJ2-2, with D perhaps matching TRBD1 (6 bases). Trimming pared 3 bases from V and 0 bases from J, leaving 11 bases between. The CDR3 sequence is 16 residues long. Germline V CDR1 and CDR2: PRHDT, FYEKMQ (reference sequence). CDR3 residues: CASSFPGTTNTGELFF. DNA for the CDR3: TGTGCCAGCAGCTTTCCCGGGACAACGAACACCGGGGAGCTGTTTTTT. Full variable domain (missing parts from reference TRBV13 and TRBJ2-2): AAGVIQSPRHLIKEKRETATLKCYPIPRHDTVYWYQQGPGQDPQFLISFYEKMQSDKGSIPDRFSAQQFSDYHSELNMSSLELGDSALYFCASSFPGTTNTGELFFGEGSRLTVL.

This clonotype was found a few times. The CDR3 is CASRADRGRPYEQYF. DNA of the CDR3: TGTGCCAGCAGGGCCGACAGGGGGCGTCCCTACGAGCAGTACTTC. The rearrangement uses TRBV28 and TRBJ2-7; the match to TRBD1 covers 10 bases. The CDR3 totals 15 residues. V shed 6 bases, J shed 2 bases, and the junction held 7 bases outside the gene matches. Germline assignment: CDR1 MDHEN and CDR2 SYDVKM.

This clonotype appeared many times. This chain uses TRBV9 with TRBJ2-7, with 9 bases matching TRBD1. The germline V gene encodes CDR1 SGDLS and CDR2 YYNGEE. The ends lost 3 bases at V and 2 bases at J; junction bases unmatched: 9. The length of the CDR3 is 16 residues. Here the CDR3 reads CASSATGGLFPYEQYF. CDR3 nucleotides: TGTGCCAGCAGCGCGACAGGGGGATTGTTTCCCTACGAGCAGTACTTC.

The V call is TRBV5-4, the J call TRBJ2-3; D unclear. V lost 2 bases and J 6 bases, leaving 10 bases between the germline ends. This CDR3 has 13 residues. Per the germline V gene, CDR1 is SGHNT and CDR2 is YYREEE (reference sequence). CDR3 residues: CASSLILSDTQYF. The CDR3 region has the DNA TGTGCCAGCAGCTTAATACTTTCGGATACGCAGTATTTT.

In this sample, this clonotype turned up a few times. V and J are TRBV30 and TRBJ2-1; D remains ambiguous. V was cut by 0 bases and J by 7 bases, with 7 bases left in between. This CDR3 is built from 12 residues. CDR1 is GTSNPN and CDR2 is SVGIG in the germline V gene (reference sequence). The CDR3 loop is CAWSVYSNEQFF. Here the CDR3 DNA reads TGTGCCTGGAGTGTTTACTCTAATGAGCAGTTCTTC.

This clonotype has just a few counts. The chain couples TRBV24-1 to TRBJ2-3, with TRBD2 as a possible D gene (6 bases). The CDR3 length is 12 residues. V lost 7 bases and J 6 bases, leaving 10 bases between the germline ends. Germline CDR1 KGHDR, CDR2 SFDVKD. The CDR3 sequence is CATSRDLDTQYF. In nucleotides, the CDR3 is TGTGCCACCAGCCGGGACTTGGATACGCAGTATTTT.

This clonotype was counted a few times. The chain is built from TRBV30 and TRBJ2-2; D is perhaps TRBD1 or TRBD2 (5 bases each). The CDR3 extends over 15 amino acids. The germline gives CDR1 GTSNPN, CDR2 SVGIG (reference sequence). The ends were cut back, 0 bases at V and 0 bases at J, with 8 bases in the middle. CDR3 DNA: TGTGCCTGGAGTGTGGGGGTCCCGAACACCGGGGAGCTGTTTTTT. It is translated as CAWSVGVPNTGELFF.

This clonotype was counted between two and nine times. The chain combines TRBV12-3 or TRBV12-4 with TRBJ2-3, with D possibly matching TRBD2 (6 bases). Trimming took off 3 bases at V and 5 bases at J, with 12 bases between the two ends. CDR3 length equals 14 residues. This chain's CDR3 is CASSFSAGGDTQYF. Here the CDR3 DNA reads TGTGCCAGCAGTTTTTCAGCGGGCGGAGATACGCAGTATTTT.

V gene TRBV20-1 combines with J gene TRBJ2-2; TRBD2 agrees at 8 bases. Germline trimming cut 3 bases from V and 7 bases from J; bases unmatched to any gene: 4. The germline gives CDR1 DFQATT, CDR2 SNEGSKA (reference sequence). The CDR3 covers 13 residues. CDR3 loop: CSASGRVGGELFF. CDR3 DNA: TGCAGTGCTAGCGGGAGGGTCGGCGGGGAGCTGTTTTTT.